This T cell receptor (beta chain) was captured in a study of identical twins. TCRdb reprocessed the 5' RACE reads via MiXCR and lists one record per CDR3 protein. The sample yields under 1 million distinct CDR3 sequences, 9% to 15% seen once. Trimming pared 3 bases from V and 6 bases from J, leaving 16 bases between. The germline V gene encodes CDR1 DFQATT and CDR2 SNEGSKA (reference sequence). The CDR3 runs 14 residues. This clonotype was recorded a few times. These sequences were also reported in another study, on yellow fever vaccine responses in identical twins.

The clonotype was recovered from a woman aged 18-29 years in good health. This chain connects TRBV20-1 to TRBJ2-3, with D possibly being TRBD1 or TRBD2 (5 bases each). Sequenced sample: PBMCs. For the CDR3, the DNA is TGCAGTGCTAGCCTTTGGGGGAGTGCGGATACGCAGTATTTT. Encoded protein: CSASLWGSADTQYF.